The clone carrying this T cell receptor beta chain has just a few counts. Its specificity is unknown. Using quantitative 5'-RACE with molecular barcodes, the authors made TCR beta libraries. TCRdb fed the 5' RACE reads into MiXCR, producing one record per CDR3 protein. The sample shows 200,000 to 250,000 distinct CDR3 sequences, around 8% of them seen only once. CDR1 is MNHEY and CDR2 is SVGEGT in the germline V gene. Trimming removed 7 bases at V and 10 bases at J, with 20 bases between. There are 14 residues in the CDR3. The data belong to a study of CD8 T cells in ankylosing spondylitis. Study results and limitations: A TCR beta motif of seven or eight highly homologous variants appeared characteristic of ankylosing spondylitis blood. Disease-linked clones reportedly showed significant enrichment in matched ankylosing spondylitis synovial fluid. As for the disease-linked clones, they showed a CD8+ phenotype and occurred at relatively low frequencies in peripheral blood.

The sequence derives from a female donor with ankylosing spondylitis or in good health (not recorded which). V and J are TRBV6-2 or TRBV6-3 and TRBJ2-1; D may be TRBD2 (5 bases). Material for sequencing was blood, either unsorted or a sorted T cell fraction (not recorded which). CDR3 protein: CASTTGSRAWEQFF. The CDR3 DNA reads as TGTGCCAGCACCACGGGATCTAGGGCGTGGGAGCAGTTCTTC.